These 17 T cell receptor beta chains were all obtained from the same sample, sequenced in a study of blood T cell repertoires in COVID-19. Using immunoSEQ multiplex PCR, the repertoire was profiled, and TCRdb retains in-frame clones only, with some absent. The table records 20,000 to 25,000 clones, 80% to 90% of them present only once. The sequencing input was peripheral blood. All receptors derive from a human donor with active COVID-19. The donor label of this sample is uncertain.

The rearrangement joins TRBV21-1 to TRBJ2-7; TRBD2, the table's D call, was not compared with the DNA. TRBV21-1 is deemed a pseudogene. This CDR3 region has 17 residues. The CDR3 reads CASSKQGAGATTYEQYF. In nucleotides, the CDR3 is TGTGCCAGCAGCAAGCAGGGAGCGGGAGCTACGACCTACGAGCAGTACTTC.

This clone was seen a handful of times. The chain recombines TRBV19 with TRBJ1-6; 10 bases line up with TRBD1. The V gene end was trimmed by 1 base and the J gene end by 9 bases; junction bases not matched to a gene: 9. The CDR3 sequence is 17 residues long. Germline V gene lookup returns CDR1 LNHDA and CDR2 SQIVND (reference sequence). In DNA form, the CDR3 reads TGTGCCAGTAGTATAGGAAGGAGGGACAGGGGTAGTTCACCCCTCCACTTT. Translation gives CASSIGRRDRGSSPLHF.

The J gene is TRBJ1-5, the V gene TRBV6-5; TRBD1 aligns across 9 bases. V trimming: 6 bases; J trimming: 3 bases; junction bases outside the gene matches: 6. Germline lookup yields CDR1 MNHEY and CDR2 SVGAGI. This CDR3 spans 15 amino acids. CDR3 region: CASSRTGVLNQPQHF. The CDR3 region has the DNA TGTGCCAGCAGCCGGACAGGGGTTCTCAATCAGCCCCAGCATTTT.

This clone was observed once. The V call is TRBV18, the J call TRBJ2-7, with D possibly being TRBD1 (6 bases). The CDR3 contains 14 residues. CDR1 is KGHSH, CDR2 LQKENI, per germline. Trimming removed 1 base at V and 2 bases at J, with 9 bases between. DNA of the CDR3: TGTGCCAGCTCACCACGCAGGGACACCTACGAGCAGTACTTC. Amino acids: CASSPRRDTYEQYF. The variable domain in full, completed from reference TRBV18 and TRBJ2-7, reads NAGVMQNPRHLVRRRGQEARLRCSPMKGHSHVYWYRQLPEEGLKFMVYLQKENIIDESGMPKERFSAEFPKEGPSILRIQQVVRGDSAAYFCASSPRRDTYEQYFGPGTRLTVT.

This clone was counted a single time. This chain links TRBV19 with TRBJ1-1; 8 positions agree with TRBD1. This CDR3 has 15 amino acids. The V and J ends lost 4 bases and 4 bases, in that order; junction bases with no gene match: 8. The germline gives CDR1 LNHDA, CDR2 SQIVND (reference sequence). CDR3 region: CASSTQGAQSTEAFF. The CDR3 DNA is TGTGCCAGTAGTACCCAGGGGGCTCAGAGCACTGAAGCTTTCTTT.

The V gene is TRBV28, the J gene TRBJ2-3; D ambiguous. Trimming shortened V by 7 bases and J by 7 bases, and 9 bases separated the two germline ends. Germline CDR1 is MDHEN and CDR2 is SYDVKM. This CDR3 contains 11 residues. The CDR3 is CASTTPNTQYF. DNA of the CDR3: TGTGCCAGCACCACCCCTAATACGCAGTATTTT.

Here the CDR3 DNA reads TGTGCCAGCATACCCCCCGCGGGAGGGGCCCTCGTAGCAGATACGCAGTATTTT. This gives the protein CASIPPAGGALVADTQYF. The chain combines TRBV7-8 with TRBJ2-3, with 9 bases identical to TRBD2. After removal of 7 bases from V and 4 bases from J, the junction contained 18 bases not matched to a gene. Germline CDR1 SGHVS, CDR2 FQNEAQ. CDR3 length: 18 residues.

The chain combines TRBV7-3 with TRBJ2-1; perhaps TRBD1 as D (5 bases). Germline V gene data show CDR1 as SGHTA and CDR2 as FQGTGA. Trimming took off 0 bases at V and 9 bases at J, with 9 bases between the two ends. CDR3 size: 13 residues. CDR3 residues: CASSLTGAGEQFF. CDR3 bases: TGTGCCAGCAGCTTAACAGGGGCCGGTGAGCAGTTCTTC.

V usage is TRBV19 and J usage is TRBJ2-4, with TRBD1 identical over 7 bases. The ends lost 5 bases at V and 6 bases at J; junction bases unmatched: 16. Germline CDR1 reads LNHDA; CDR2 reads SQIVND (reference sequence). There are 17 residues in the CDR3. CDR3 sequence: CASSDKGGAVSTNIQYF. In DNA, the CDR3 is TGTGCCAGTAGTGATAAAGGGGGCGCAGTGAGTACAAACATTCAGTACTTC.

This clone appeared once. The CDR3 is CASSLAAGENTEAFF. The CDR3 bases are TGTGCCAGCAGCTTGGCGGCGGGTGAGAACACTGAAGCTTTCTTT. This chain uses TRBV5-6 with TRBJ1-1; D uncertain. CDR3 length equals 15 residues. The germline V gene encodes CDR1 SGHDT and CDR2 YYEEEE. Trimming took off 0 bases at V and 1 base at J, with 10 bases between the two ends. Based on the CDR3 plus reference TRBV5-6 and TRBJ1-1, the full variable domain is DAGVTQSPTHLIKTRGQQVTLRCSPKSGHDTVSWYQQALGQGPQFIFQYYEEEERQRGNFPDRFSGHQFPNYSSELNVNALLLGDSALYLCASSLAAGENTEAFFGQGTRLTVV.

The chain uses TRBV5-1 and TRBJ2-2, with D tentatively TRBD1 (6 bases). The germline V gene encodes CDR1 SGHRS and CDR2 YFSETQ. The V gene lost 1 base and the J gene lost 6 bases, with 22 bases spanning the gap. This CDR3 region has 18 residues. CDR3 DNA: TGCGCCAGCAGCTTGTTGTACAGGGAAATCCTAAACGCCGGGGAGCTGTTTTTT. This codes for CASSLLYREILNAGELFF. The whole variable domain, filled in from reference TRBV5-1 and TRBJ2-2, reads KAGVTQTPRYLIKTRGQQVTLSCSPISGHRSVSWYQQTPGQGLQFLFEYFSETQRNKGNFPGRFSGRQFSNSRSEMNVSTLELGDSALYLCASSLLYREILNAGELFFGEGSRLTVL.

This chain connects TRBV28 to TRBJ1-1; D perhaps matches TRBD1 (5 bases). Per the germline V gene, CDR1 is MDHEN and CDR2 is SYDVKM. The CDR3 loop spans 15 amino acids. With 3 bases removed from V and 1 base from J, the gap between germline ends came to 12 bases. The CDR3 DNA sequence: TGTGCCAGCAGTTTGGGTTTCGGGGGGAACACTGAAGCTTTCTTT. Translation: CASSLGFGGNTEAFF.

The V call is TRBV7-2, the J call TRBJ2-1; D uncertain. Germline-derived CDR1 and CDR2 are SGHTA and FQGNSA. Trimming stripped 1 base from V and 5 bases from J, with 12 bases between. CDR3 length equals 15 residues. The CDR3 nucleotides read TGTGCCAGCAGCTTAGGGGCATCTTTGGACAATGAGCAGTTCTTC. Its translation is CASSLGASLDNEQFF.

V gene TRBV30 combines with J gene TRBJ1-6, with 9 bases matching TRBD1. Germline V gives CDR1 GTSNPN, CDR2 SVGIG (reference sequence). The CDR3 loop spans 13 amino acids. V lost 8 bases to trimming and J lost 9 bases; unmatched junction nucleotides: 8. The CDR3 DNA is TGTGCCGGGACGGGACAGGGATTTTCACCCCTCCACTTT. Amino acid sequence: CAGTGQGFSPLHF.

This clone occurred a few times. The rearrangement links TRBV28 to TRBJ1-2; a weak D match, TRBD1 (6 bases). This CDR3 comprises 12 residues. Germline V gives CDR1 MDHEN, CDR2 SYDVKM. V dropped 6 bases and J dropped 5 bases, with 10 bases sitting between them. The CDR3 region has the DNA TGTGCCAGCAGCCCACAGGGTTATGGCTACACCTTC. Protein: CASSPQGYGYTF.

CDR3 loop: CASSAPSGSGRQETQYF. The CDR3 region has the DNA TGTGCCAGTAGTGCCCCTAGCGGTTCGGGTCGTCAAGAGACCCAGTACTTC. The chain couples TRBV19 to TRBJ2-5, with 7 positions matching TRBD2. The CDR3 covers 17 residues. Per the germline V gene, CDR1 is LNHDA and CDR2 is SQIVND (reference sequence). The J segment lost 2 bases and the V segment lost 5 bases, leaving 14 bases of the junction unmatched.

This chain connects TRBV7-9 to TRBJ1-6; possible D gene TRBD1, 5 bases. The V and J ends lost 1 base and 10 bases respectively, with 14 bases between them. Germline loops: CDR1 SEHNR, CDR2 FQNEAQ (reference sequence). The CDR3 consists of 15 residues. CDR3 DNA: TGTGCCAGCAGCTTAGAGCTAAGGGGCGAATCACCCCTCCACTTT. As protein: CASSLELRGESPLHF. The whole variable domain, filled in from reference TRBV7-9 and TRBJ1-6, reads DTGVSQNPRHKITKRGQNVTFRCDPISEHNRLYWYRQTLGQGPEFLTYFQNEAQLEKSRLLSDRFSAERPKGSFSTLEIQRTEQGDSAMYLCASSLELRGESPLHFGNGTRLTVT.